This entry lists 9 T cell receptor beta chains sequenced from one sample in a study of T cells in Graves' hyperthyroidism and ophthalmopathy. It was RNA transcripts that yielded the amplified TCR beta CDR3 regions. First-round RT-PCR targeting the TCR CDR3 was performed with the HTBI primer set. TCRdb re-called the multiplex PCR reads through MiXCR, storing one row per CDR3 protein. This table holds around 600,000 distinct CDR3 sequences, around 13% found once. Sequences were obtained from blood. The source is a woman aged 50 to 65 with Graves' ophthalmopathy.

This clonotype was counted ten times or more. V usage is TRBV7-9 and J usage is TRBJ2-5; D not resolved. The CDR3 has 12 amino acids. The V end lost 5 bases, the J end lost 5 bases, and 9 bases lay between the germline ends. Per germline, CDR1 SEHNR and CDR2 FQNEAQ (reference sequence). DNA for the CDR3: TGTGCCAGCAGCCCCCCGAGGGAGACCCAGTACTTC. Amino acids: CASSPPRETQYF. Together with reference TRBV7-9 and TRBJ2-5, the CDR3 gives the full variable domain: DTGVSQNPRHKITKRGQNVTFRCDPISEHNRLYWYRQTLGQGPEFLTYFQNEAQLEKSRLLSDRFSAERPKGSFSTLEIQRTEQGDSAMYLCASSPPRETQYFGPGTRLLVL.

This clonotype was seen repeatedly, ten times or more. The J gene is TRBJ2-7, the V gene TRBV24-1; tentative D call: TRBD1 (8 bases). Trimming removed 4 bases at V and 4 bases at J, with 13 bases between. The germline gives CDR1 KGHDR, CDR2 SFDVKD. The CDR3 runs to 14 residues. This chain's CDR3 is CATSETGEGYEQYF. The DNA of the CDR3 is TGTGCCACCAGTGAGACAGGGGAGGGGTACGAGCAGTACTTC.

This clonotype was seen more than once but under ten times. The genes are TRBV3-1 and TRBJ1-1, with D possibly matching TRBD1 (5 bases). The CDR3 extends over 15 amino acids. Trimming left V 6 bases short and J 0 bases short, with 14 bases between. Germline V lookup: CDR1 LGHDT, CDR2 YNNKEL (reference sequence). The CDR3 reads CASSGTGRLNTEAFF. The CDR3 nucleotides read TGTGCCAGCAGTGGGACGGGCAGGCTGAACACTGAAGCTTTCTTT. The full variable domain, with the rest looked up from reference TRBV3-1 and TRBJ1-1, is DTAVSQTPKYLVTQMGNDKSIKCEQNLGHDTMYWYKQDSKKFLKIMFSYNNKELIINETVPNRFSPKSPDKAHLNLHINSLELGDSAVYFCASSGTGRLNTEAFFGQGTRLTVV.

This clonotype was observed many times. V is TRBV6-5 and J is TRBJ2-7; D uncertain. CDR1 is MNHEY and CDR2 is SVGAGI in the germline V gene. Trimming cost V 0 bases and J 3 bases, with 15 bases left between them. This CDR3 spans 16 amino acids. CDR3 loop: CASSYSRTSLSYEQYF. In nucleotides, the CDR3 is TGTGCCAGCAGTTACTCCCGGACCTCATTGAGCTACGAGCAGTACTTC.

This clonotype was counted many times. This rearrangement joins TRBV2 to TRBJ2-1; perhaps TRBD1 as D (6 bases). The CDR3 has 13 residues. V lost 7 bases, J lost 5 bases, and 12 bases lay in between. Germline-derived CDR1 and CDR2 are SNHLY and FYNNEI. CDR3: CASILDRDNEQFF. The CDR3 bases are TGTGCCAGCATCCTGGACAGAGACAATGAGCAGTTCTTC. Combining the CDR3 with reference TRBV2 and TRBJ2-1 gives the whole variable domain EPEVTQTPSHQVTQMGQEVILRCVPISNHLYFYWYRQILGQKVEFLVSFYNNEISEKSEIFDDQFSVERPDGSNFTLKIRSTKLEDSAMYFCASILDRDNEQFFGPGTRLTVL.

This clonotype has a handful of counts. The CDR3 region has the DNA TGTGCCAGCAGCTTTTCTCCCTATGGCTACACCTTC. This translates into CASSFSPYGYTF. The chain is built from TRBV7-9 and TRBJ1-2; D is unresolved. V shed 3 bases and J shed 4 bases, with 6 bases lying between them. The germline CDR1 and CDR2 sequences are SEHNR and FQNEAQ (reference sequence). The CDR3 extends over 12 amino acids.

This clonotype was counted many times. The chain couples TRBV20-1 to TRBJ2-1, with 9 bases aligning to TRBD2. V was pared by 3 bases and J by 9 bases, with 3 bases of the junction left unmatched. Germline-derived CDR1 and CDR2 are DFQATT and SNEGSKA (reference sequence). The CDR3 is 12 residues long. This CDR3 reads CSASRTSVEQFF. The CDR3, as DNA: TGCAGTGCTAGTCGGACTAGCGTTGAGCAGTTCTTC.

This sequence joins TRBV19 and TRBJ2-2; tentatively, D is TRBD1 (5 bases). This CDR3 contains 16 residues. CDR1 is LNHDA and CDR2 is SQIVND in the germline V gene (reference sequence). V was clipped by 2 bases and J by 5 bases, with 15 bases between them. The CDR3 bases are TGTGCCAGTAGTATAATCGTGGGGCAAGGGACCGGGGAGCTGTTTTTT. It encodes CASSIIVGQGTGELFF. Variable domain in full (rest from reference TRBV19 and TRBJ2-2): DGGITQSPKYLFRKEGQNVTLSCEQNLNHDAMYWYRQDPGQGLRLIYYSQIVNDFQKGDIAEGYSVSREKKESFPLTVTSAQKNPTAFYLCASSIIVGQGTGELFFGEGSRLTVL.

The chain carries TRBV10-3 and TRBJ1-6, with no clear D. The germline V gene encodes CDR1 ENHRY and CDR2 SYGVKD. V lost 0 bases to trimming and J lost 10 bases, with 10 bases between them. This CDR3 region has 14 residues. The CDR3 sequence: CAISESKVFSPLHF. CDR3 coding DNA: TGTGCCATCAGTGAGTCGAAGGTATTCTCACCCCTCCACTTT.